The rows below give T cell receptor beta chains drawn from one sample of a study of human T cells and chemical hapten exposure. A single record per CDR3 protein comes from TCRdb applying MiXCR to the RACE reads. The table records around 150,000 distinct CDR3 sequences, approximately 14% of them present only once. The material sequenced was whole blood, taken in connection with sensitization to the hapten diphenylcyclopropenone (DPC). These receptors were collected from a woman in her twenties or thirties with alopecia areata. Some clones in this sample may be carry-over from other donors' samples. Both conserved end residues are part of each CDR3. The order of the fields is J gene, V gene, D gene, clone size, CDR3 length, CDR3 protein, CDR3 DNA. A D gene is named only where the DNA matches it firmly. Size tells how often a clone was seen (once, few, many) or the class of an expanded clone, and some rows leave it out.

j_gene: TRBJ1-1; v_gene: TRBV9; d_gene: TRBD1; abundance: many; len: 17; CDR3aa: CASSMSRTGGHNTEAFF; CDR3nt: TGTGCCAGCAGCATGTCCCGGACAGGGGGACACAACACTGAAGCTTTCTTT
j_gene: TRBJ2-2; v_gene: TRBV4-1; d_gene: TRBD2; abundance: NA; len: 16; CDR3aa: CASSPTSGRSTGELFF; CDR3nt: TGCGCCAGCAGCCCGACTAGCGGGAGAAGCACCGGGGAGCTGTTTTTT
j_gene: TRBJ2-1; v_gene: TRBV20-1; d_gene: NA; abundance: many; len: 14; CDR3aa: CSASRGLSYNEQFF; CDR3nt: TGCAGTGCTTCCAGGGGTCTGTCCTACAATGAGCAGTTCTTC
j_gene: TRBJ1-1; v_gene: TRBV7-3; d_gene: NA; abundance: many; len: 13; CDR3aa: CASSTLQGSEAFF; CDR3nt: TGTGCCAGCAGTACACTACAGGGCTCTGAAGCTTTCTTT
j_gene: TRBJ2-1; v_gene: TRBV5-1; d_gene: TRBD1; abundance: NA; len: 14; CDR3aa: CASTGDRGYNEQFF; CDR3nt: TGCGCCAGCACCGGAGACAGGGGATACAATGAGCAGTTCTTC
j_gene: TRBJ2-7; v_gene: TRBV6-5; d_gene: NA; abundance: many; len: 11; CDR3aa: CASSRDGQQYF; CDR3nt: TGTGCCAGCAGCCGGGACGGACAGCAGTACTTC
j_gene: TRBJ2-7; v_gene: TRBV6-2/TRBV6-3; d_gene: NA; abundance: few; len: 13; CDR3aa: CASRRADRYEQYF; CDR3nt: TGTGCCAGCAGGCGGGCGGACCGCTACGAGCAGTACTTC
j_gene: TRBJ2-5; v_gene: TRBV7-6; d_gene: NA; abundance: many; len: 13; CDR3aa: CASSLGGPETQYF; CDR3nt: TGTGCCAGCAGCTTAGGCGGGCCAGAGACCCAGTACTTC
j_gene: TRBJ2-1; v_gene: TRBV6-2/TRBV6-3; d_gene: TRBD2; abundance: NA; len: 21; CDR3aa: CASSYSQGLAGTSSSYNVQFF; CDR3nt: TGTGCCAGCAGTTACTCCCAAGGACTAGCGGGGACCTCGAGCTCCTACAATGTGCAGTTCTTC
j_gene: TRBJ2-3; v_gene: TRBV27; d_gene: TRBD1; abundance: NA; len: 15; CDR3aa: CASSLTGVIADTQYF; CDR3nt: TGTGCCAGCAGTTTGACAGGGGTGATCGCAGATACGCAGTATTTT
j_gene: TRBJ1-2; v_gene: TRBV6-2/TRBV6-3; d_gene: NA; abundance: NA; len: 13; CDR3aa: CASSWILNYGYTF; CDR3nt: TGTGCCAGCAGTTGGATCTTAAACTATGGCTACACCTTC
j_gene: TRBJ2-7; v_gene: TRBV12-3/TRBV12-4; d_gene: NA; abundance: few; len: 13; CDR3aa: CASTPGGGGEQYF; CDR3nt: TGTGCCAGCACCCCCGGAGGAGGGGGCGAGCAGTACTTC
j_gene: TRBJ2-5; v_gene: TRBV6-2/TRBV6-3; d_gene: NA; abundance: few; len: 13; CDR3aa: CASSYSGEKTQYF; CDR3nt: TGTGCCAGCAGTTATTCCGGGGAAAAGACCCAGTACTTC
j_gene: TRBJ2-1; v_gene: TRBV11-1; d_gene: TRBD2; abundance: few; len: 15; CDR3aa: CASSSRLAGVNEQFF; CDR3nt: TGTGCCAGCAGCTCCCGACTAGCGGGAGTTAATGAGCAGTTCTTC
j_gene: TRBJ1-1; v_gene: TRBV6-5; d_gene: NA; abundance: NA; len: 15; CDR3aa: CASSSLIERGTEAFF; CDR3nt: TGTGCCAGCAGTTCCCTGATTGAGAGGGGCACTGAAGCTTTCTTT
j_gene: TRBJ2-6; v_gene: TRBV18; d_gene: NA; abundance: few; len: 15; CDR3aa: CASSPMTSGANVLTF; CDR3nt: TGTGCCAGCTCACCTATGACTTCTGGGGCCAACGTCCTGACTTTC
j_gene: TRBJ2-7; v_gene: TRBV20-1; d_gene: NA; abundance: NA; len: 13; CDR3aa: CSAFGLQRGEQYF; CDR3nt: TGCAGTGCTTTCGGCCTTCAACGGGGCGAGCAGTACTTC
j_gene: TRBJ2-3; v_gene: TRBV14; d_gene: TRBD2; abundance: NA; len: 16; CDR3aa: CASSLSTSALPDTQYF; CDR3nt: TGTGCCAGCAGCCTATCGACTAGCGCTCTCCCAGATACGCAGTATTTT
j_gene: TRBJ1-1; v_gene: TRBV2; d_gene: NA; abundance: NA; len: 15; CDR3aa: CASSGLSGIGTEAFF; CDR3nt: TGTGCCAGCAGTGGACTTTCGGGGATTGGAACTGAAGCTTTCTTT
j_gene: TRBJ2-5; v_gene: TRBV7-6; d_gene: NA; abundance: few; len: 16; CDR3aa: CASSLKGSLAQETQYF; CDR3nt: TGTGCCAGCAGCTTAAAGGGAAGTCTGGCACAAGAGACCCAGTACTTC
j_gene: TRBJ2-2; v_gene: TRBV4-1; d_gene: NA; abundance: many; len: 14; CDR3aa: CASSHSQNTGELFF; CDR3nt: TGCGCCAGCAGCCATAGTCAGAACACCGGGGAGCTGTTTTTT
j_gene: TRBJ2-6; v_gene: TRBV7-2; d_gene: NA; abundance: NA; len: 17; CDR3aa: CASSPQGGGSGANVLTF; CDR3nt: TGTGCCAGCAGCCCTCAGGGAGGGGGTTCTGGGGCCAACGTCCTGACTTTC
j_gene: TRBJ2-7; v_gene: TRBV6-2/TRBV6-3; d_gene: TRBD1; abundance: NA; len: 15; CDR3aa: CASSSLTGGVYEQYF; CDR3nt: TGTGCCAGCAGCTCCTTGACAGGGGGCGTCTACGAGCAGTACTTC
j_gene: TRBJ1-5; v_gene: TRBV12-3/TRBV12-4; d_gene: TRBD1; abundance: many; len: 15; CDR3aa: CASSLGTGPNQPQHF; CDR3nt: TGTGCCAGCAGCCTAGGGACAGGGCCCAATCAGCCCCAGCATTTT
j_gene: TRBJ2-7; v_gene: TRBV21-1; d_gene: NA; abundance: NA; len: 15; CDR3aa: CASSSLDRGLYEQYF; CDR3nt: TGTGCCAGCAGCTCCTTGGACAGGGGGCTCTACGAGCAGTACTTC
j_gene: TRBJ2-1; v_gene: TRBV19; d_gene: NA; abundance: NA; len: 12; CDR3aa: CASRGSYNEQFF; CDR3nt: TGTGCCAGTAGGGGCTCCTACAATGAGCAGTTCTTC
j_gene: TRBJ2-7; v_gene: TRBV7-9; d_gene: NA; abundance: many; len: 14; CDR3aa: CASSLAVRNYEQYF; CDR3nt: TGTGCCAGCAGCTTAGCAGTCCGGAACTACGAGCAGTACTTC